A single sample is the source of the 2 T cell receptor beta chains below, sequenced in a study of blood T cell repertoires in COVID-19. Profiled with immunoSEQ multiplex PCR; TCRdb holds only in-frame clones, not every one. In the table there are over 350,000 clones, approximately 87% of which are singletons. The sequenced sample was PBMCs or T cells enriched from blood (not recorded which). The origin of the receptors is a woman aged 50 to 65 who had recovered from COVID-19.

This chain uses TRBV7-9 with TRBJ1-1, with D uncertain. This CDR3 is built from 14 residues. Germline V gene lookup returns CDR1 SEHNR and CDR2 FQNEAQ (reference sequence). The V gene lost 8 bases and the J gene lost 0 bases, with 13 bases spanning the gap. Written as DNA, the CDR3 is TGTGCCAGCGGACGAGGGAATATGAACACTGAAGCTTTCTTT. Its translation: CASGRGNMNTEAFF.

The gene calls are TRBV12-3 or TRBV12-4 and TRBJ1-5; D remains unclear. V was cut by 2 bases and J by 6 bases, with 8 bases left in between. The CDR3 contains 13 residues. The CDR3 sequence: CASSLFEGQPQHF. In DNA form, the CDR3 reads TGTGCCAGCAGTTTATTTGAGGGTCAGCCCCAGCATTTT.